The 5 T cell receptor beta chains reported below all come from one sample, sequenced in a study of regulatory T cells in long-lasting Graves disease. Arm-PCR of CDR3 regions with iRepertoire HTBI primers generated TCR beta libraries. Each CDR3 protein is one row after TCRdb ran MiXCR on the multiplex PCR reads. This table has around 400,000 distinct CDR3 sequences, 23% appearing once. Time point indicated: persistent/refractory GD, antithyroid drugs over 5 years with positive TRAb. With RNA extracted from PBMCs as input, the TCR library was made. The source material was peripheral blood mononuclear cells (PBMCs), sampled when the disease was refractory, from a patient treated with antithyroid drugs. The receptors were gathered from a female donor with Graves disease.

In its sample, this clonotype was seen many times. This chain uses TRBV28 with TRBJ1-2; D is unclear. The CDR3 loop spans 12 amino acids. V was shortened by 8 bases and J by 4 bases, with 11 bases between the two germline ends. The germline gives CDR1 MDHEN, CDR2 SYDVKM. The DNA for the CDR3 is TGTGCCAGCCAGGCGACCGCCTATGGCTACACCTTC. Translation: CASQATAYGYTF.

This clonotype was seen a few times. The chain joins TRBV5-4 to TRBJ2-7; TRBD2 agrees at 8 bases. V trimming: 4 bases; J trimming: 4 bases; junction bases outside the gene matches: 13. The CDR3 sequence is 16 residues long. In germline, CDR1 is SGHNT, CDR2 YYREEE (reference sequence). The CDR3 DNA is TGTGCCAGCAGCCCCGGGGGTGGTAGCGGGATTTACGAGCAGTACTTC. It translates to CASSPGGGSGIYEQYF.

The V gene is TRBV6-1, the J gene TRBJ2-1; D perhaps matches TRBD2 (7 bases). V was pared by 6 bases and J by 5 bases, with 17 bases between. Germline lookup yields CDR1 MNHNS and CDR2 SASEGT. This CDR3 is built from 15 residues. For the CDR3, the DNA is TGTGCCAGCAGGACGGGGGGCACTGGGAACAATGAGCAGTTCTTC. Translating gives CASRTGGTGNNEQFF.

This clonotype was detected a few times. The CDR3 here is CATSDPREAGETQYF. DNA for the CDR3: TGTGCCACCAGTGATCCCCGAGAGGCCGGTGAGACCCAGTACTTC. The genes are TRBV24-1 and TRBJ2-5; no definite D call. The CDR3 sequence is 15 residues long. Trimming took 3 bases from V and 5 from J, leaving 15 bases between them. CDR1 KGHDR and CDR2 SFDVKD come from the germline V gene.

This clonotype was observed many times. The genes are TRBV2 and TRBJ1-2; the D gene is possibly TRBD1 (6 bases). V was pared by 7 bases and J by 1 base, with 13 bases between. CDR1 is SNHLY and CDR2 is FYNNEI in the germline V gene. There are 14 residues in the CDR3. Here the CDR3 DNA reads TGTGCCAGCAATTACAGGGAGGATAACTATGGCTACACCTTC. This translates into CASNYREDNYGYTF.